This TCR beta chain was documented in a study of T cell clusters in autoimmune cytopenias. As for this clonotype: Its matching antigen is unknown.

This CDR3 has 16 residues. The V gene's germline CDR1 is MNHEY and CDR2 SVGAGI. TRB amplification used approximately 270 ng of peripheral blood genomic DNA. One tube held mixed TRB-A and TRB-B primer pools for touch-down PCR. TCRdb reprocessed the multiplex PCR reads and keeps a single row for each CDR3 protein, giving no DNA. The sample totals about 1,600 distinct CDR3 sequences. Whole-study findings and limits: A dominant lymphoma-associated repertoire apparently masked the cluster-lack signature in secondary cytopenia versus chronic lymphocytic leukemia. TRB repertoire shifts in secondary cytopenia and chronic lymphocytic leukemia mostly reflected lymphoma, not autoimmunity.

This chain connects TRBV6-5 to TRBJ2-2; without DNA, the TCRdb call of TRBD2 cannot be checked. The specimen sequenced was peripheral blood. The clonotype was recovered from a human donor with an autoimmune cytopenia, with autoimmune hepatitis or in good health (not recorded which). CDR3 in amino acids: CASSGVGSGGTGELFF.